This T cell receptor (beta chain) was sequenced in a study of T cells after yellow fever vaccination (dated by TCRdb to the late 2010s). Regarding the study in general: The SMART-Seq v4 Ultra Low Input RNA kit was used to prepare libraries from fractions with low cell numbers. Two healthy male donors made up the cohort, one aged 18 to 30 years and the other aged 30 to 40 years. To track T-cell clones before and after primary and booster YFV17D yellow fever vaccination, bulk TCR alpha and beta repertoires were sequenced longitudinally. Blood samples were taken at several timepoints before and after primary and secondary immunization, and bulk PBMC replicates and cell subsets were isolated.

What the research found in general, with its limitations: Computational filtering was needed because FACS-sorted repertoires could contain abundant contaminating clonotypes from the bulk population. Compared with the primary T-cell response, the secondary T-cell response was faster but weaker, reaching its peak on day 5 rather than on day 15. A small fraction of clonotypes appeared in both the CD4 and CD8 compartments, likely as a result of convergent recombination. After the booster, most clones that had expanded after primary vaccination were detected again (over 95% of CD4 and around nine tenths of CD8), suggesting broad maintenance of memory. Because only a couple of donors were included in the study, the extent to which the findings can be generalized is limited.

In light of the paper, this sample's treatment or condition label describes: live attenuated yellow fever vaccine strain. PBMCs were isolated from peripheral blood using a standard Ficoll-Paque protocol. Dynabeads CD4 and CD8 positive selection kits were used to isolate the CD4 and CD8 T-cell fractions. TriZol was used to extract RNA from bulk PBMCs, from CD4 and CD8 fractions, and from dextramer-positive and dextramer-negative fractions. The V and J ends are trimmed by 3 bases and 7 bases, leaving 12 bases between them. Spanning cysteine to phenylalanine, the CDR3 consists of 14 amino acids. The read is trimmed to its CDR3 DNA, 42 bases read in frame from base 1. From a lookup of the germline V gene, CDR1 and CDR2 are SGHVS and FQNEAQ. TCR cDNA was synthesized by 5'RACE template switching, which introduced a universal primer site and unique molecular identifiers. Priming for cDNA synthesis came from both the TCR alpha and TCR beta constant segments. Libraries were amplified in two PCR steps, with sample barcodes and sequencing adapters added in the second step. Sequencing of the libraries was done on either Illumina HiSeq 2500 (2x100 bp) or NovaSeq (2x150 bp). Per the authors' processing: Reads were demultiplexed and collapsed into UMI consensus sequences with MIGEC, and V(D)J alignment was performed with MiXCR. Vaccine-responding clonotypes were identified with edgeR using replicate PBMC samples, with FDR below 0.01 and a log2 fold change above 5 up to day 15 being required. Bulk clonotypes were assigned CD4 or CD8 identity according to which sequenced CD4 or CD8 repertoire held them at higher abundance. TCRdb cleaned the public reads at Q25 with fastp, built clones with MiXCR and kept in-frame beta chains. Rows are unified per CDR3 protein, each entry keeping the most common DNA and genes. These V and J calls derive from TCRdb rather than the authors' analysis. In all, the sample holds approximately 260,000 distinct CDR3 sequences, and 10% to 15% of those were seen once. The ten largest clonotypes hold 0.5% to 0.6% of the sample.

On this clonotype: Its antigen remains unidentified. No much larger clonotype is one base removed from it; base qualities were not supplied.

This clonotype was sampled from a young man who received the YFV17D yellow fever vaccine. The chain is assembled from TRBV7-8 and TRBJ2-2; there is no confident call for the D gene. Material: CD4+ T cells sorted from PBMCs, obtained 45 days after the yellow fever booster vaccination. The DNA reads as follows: TGTGCCAGCAGCTTTGGAGCGTTTAGCGGGGAGCTGTTTTTT. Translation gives CASSFGAFSGELFF.